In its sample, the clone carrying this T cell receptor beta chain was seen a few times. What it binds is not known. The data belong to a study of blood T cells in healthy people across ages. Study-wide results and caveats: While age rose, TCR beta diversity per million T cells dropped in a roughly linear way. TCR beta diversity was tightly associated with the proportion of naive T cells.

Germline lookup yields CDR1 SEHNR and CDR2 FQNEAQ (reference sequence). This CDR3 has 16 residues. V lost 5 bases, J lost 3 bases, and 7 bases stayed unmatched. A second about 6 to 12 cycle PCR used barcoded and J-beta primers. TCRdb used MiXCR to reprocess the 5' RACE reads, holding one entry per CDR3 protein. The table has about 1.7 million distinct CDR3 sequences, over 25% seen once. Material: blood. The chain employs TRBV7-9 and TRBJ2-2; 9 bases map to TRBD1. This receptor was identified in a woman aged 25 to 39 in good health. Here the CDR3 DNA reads TGTGCCAGCAGCCCGGGACAGGGCTTTTACACCGGGGAGCTGTTTTTT. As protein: CASSPGQGFYTGELFF.